This TCR beta chain was observed in a study of cytomegalovirus exposure and HLA in healthy donors. Remarks on this clone: Its antigen remains unknown.

General observations from the study: First-cohort TCR clusters were later found to tend to co-occur in the 120 validation repertoires. Many donors carried some public TCRs, although rarity characterized most TCR sequences.

TCRdb's copy holds only in-frame clones and misses some; the assay was immunoSEQ multiplex PCR. This sample has 100,000 to 150,000 clones, with 89% found just once. V lost 0 bases, J lost 3 bases, and 11 bases lay in between. CDR3 length: 16 residues. Germline lookup yields CDR1 LGHNA and CDR2 YSLEER. The sequencing input was PBMCs. This TCR came from a woman under 30 in good health and CMV-seronegative. The chain carries TRBV4-3 and TRBJ2-2, with a possible D match to TRBD2 (5 bases). The CDR3 DNA sequence: TGCGCCAGCAGCCAAGATTGGACGGACTACACCGGGGAGCTGTTTTTT. Amino acids: CASSQDWTDYTGELFF.